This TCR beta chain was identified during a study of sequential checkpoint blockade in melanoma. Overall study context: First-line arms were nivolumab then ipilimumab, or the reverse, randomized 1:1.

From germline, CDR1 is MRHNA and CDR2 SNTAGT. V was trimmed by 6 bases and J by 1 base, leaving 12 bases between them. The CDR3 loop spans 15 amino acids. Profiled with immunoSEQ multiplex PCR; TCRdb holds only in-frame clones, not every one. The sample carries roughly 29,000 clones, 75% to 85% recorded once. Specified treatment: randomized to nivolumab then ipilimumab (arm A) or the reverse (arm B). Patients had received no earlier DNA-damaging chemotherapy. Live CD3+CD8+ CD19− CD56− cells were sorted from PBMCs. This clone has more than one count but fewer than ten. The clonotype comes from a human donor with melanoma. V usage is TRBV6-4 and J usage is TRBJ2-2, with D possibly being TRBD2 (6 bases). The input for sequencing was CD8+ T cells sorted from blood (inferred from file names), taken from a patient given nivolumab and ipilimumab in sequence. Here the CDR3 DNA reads TGTGCCAGCAGAGCGGACGGGGGGAACACCGGGGAGCTGTTTTTT. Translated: CASRADGGNTGELFF.